The T cell receptor beta chain under discussion was sequenced for a study of siplizumab effects on memory and regulatory T cells. Roughly 92,000 TCR templates per sample were assayed. Sequencing was performed with immunoSEQ multiplex PCR; in TCRdb, only in-frame clones are kept and a portion is missing. The data hold about 120,000 clones, with around 95% observed a single time. The sample consisted of non-Treg CD4+ T cells sorted from blood. This sequence originates from a human donor in good health.

Written as DNA, the CDR3 is TGCGCCAGCAGTGGAGGCCAACCTGGGCGAAACACCATATATTTT. Translation: CASSGGQPGRNTIYF. The rearrangement links TRBV10-1 to TRBJ1-3; D is uncertain. The V gene lost 4 bases and the J gene lost 5 bases, with 15 bases spanning the gap. This CDR3 spans 15 amino acids. Looked up from germline, CDR1 is WNHNN and CDR2 is SYGVQD (reference sequence).